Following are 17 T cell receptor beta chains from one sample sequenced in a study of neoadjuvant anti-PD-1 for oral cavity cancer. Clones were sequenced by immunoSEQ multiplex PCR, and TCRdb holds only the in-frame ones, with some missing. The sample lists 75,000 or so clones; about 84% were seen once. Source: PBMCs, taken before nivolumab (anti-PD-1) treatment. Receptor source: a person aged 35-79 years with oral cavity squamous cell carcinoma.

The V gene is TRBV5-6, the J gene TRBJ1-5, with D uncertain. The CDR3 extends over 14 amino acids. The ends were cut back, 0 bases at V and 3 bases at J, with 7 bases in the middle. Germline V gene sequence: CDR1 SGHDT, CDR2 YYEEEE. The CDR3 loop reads CASSLAGNNQPQHF. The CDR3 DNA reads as TGTGCCAGCAGCTTGGCAGGAAACAATCAGCCCCAGCATTTT.

CDR3 region: CASSFRQSTDTQYF. CDR3 DNA: TGTGCCAGCAGCTTTCGACAGAGCACAGATACGCAGTATTTT. This rearrangement joins TRBV2 to TRBJ2-3; a weak D match, TRBD1 (5 bases). CDR1 is SNHLY, CDR2 FYNNEI, per germline. V lost 6 bases and J 0 bases, leaving 10 bases between the germline ends. The CDR3 extends over 14 amino acids.

CDR3 sequence reads: CASSLTSTGNTIYF. DNA for the CDR3: TGTGCCAGCAGCCTGACAAGTACTGGAAACACCATATATTTT. This chain connects TRBV6-5 to TRBJ1-3; D not certain. Germline values: CDR1 MNHEY, CDR2 SVGAGI. The V end lost 6 bases, the J end lost 2 bases, and 11 bases lay between the germline ends. This CDR3 spans 14 amino acids.

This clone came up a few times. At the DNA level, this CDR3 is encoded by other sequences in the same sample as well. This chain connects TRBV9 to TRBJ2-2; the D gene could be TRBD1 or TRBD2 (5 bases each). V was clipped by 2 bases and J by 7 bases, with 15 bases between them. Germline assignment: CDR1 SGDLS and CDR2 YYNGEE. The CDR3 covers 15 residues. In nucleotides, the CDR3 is TGTGCCAGCAGCGTTAGAGAGGGGAGTTACGGGGAGCTGTTTTTT. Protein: CASSVREGSYGELFF.

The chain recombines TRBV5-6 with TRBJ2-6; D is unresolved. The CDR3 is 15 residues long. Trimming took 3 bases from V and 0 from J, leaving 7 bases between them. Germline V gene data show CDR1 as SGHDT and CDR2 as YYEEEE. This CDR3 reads CASSSRSSGANVLTF. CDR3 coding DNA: TGTGCCAGCAGCTCGCGGAGCTCTGGGGCCAACGTCCTGACTTTC.

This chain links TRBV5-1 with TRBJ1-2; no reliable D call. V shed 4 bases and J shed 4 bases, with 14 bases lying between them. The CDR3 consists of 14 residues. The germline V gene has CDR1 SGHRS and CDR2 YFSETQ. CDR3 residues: CASSPTPESYGYTF. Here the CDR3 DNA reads TGCGCCAGCAGCCCTACACCTGAGTCCTATGGCTACACCTTC.

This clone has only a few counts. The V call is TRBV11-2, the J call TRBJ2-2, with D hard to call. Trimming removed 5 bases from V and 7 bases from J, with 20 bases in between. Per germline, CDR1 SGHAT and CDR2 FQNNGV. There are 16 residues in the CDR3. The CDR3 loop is CASSAYGTVLVGELFF. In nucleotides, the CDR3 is TGTGCCAGCAGCGCTTACGGAACAGTTCTTGTCGGGGAGCTGTTTTTT.

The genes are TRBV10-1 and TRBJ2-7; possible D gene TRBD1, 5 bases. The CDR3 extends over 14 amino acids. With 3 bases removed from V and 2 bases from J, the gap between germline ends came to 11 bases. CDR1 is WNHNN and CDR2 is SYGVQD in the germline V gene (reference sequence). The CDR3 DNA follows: TGCGCCAGCAGTGAAGCGCAGGGCACCTACGAGCAGTACTTC. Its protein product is CASSEAQGTYEQYF.

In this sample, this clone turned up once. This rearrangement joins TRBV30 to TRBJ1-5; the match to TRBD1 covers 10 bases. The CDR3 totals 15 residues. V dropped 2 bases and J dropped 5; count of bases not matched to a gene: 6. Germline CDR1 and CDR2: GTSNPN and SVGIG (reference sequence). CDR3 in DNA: TGTGCCTGGAGTCCGACAGGGGGCGCTGATCAGCCCCAGCATTTT. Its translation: CAWSPTGGADQPQHF.

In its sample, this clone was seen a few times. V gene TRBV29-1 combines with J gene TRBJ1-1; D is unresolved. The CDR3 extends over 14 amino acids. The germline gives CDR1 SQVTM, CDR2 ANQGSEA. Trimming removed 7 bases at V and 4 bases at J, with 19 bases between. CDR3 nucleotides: TGCAGCGCTGCGGAGACGGGAAAAGGCACTGAAGCTTTCTTT. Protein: CSAAETGKGTEAFF.

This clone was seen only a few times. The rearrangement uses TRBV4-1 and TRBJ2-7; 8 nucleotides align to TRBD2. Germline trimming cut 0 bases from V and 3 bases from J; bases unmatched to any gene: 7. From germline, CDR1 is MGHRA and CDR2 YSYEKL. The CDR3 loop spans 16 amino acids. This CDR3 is CASSQEVGGAHYEQYF. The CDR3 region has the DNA TGCGCCAGCAGCCAAGAAGTCGGGGGGGCCCACTACGAGCAGTACTTC.

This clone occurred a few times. CDR3 loop: CASTLGLGVSQPQHF. The CDR3 nucleotides are TGTGCCAGTACATTAGGCCTCGGGGTCAGTCAGCCCCAGCATTTT. The chain has TRBV19 and TRBJ1-5; D not certain. V shed 7 bases and J shed 6 bases, with 19 bases lying between them. There are 15 residues in the CDR3. CDR1 and CDR2 (germline): LNHDA, SQIVND (reference sequence).

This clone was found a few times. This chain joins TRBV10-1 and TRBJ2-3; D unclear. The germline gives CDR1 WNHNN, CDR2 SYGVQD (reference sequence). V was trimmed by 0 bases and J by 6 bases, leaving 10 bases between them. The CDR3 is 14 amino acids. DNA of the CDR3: TGCGCCAGCAGTGAGTCAAGGAGAGCGGATACGCAGTATTTT. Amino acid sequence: CASSESRRADTQYF.

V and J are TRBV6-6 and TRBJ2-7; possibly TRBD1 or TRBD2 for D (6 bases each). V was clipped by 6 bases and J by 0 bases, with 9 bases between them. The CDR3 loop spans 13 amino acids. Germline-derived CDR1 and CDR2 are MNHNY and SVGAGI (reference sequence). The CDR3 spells CASRGGSSYEQYF. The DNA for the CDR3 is TGTGCCAGCAGGGGGGGCAGCTCCTACGAGCAGTACTTC.

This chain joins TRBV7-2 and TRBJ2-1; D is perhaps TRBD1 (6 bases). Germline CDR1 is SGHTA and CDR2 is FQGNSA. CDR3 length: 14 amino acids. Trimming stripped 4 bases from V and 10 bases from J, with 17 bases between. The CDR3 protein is CASSSIAGQREQFF. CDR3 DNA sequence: TGTGCCAGCAGCTCAATAGCCGGACAGAGAGAGCAGTTCTTC.

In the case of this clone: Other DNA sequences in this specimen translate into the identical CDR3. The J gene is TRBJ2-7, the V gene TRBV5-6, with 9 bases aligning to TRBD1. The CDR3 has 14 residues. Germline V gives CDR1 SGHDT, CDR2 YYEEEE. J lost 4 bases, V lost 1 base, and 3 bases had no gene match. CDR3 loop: CASSLSGQGYEQYF. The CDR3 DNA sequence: TGTGCCAGCAGCTTGTCCGGACAGGGGTACGAGCAGTACTTC.

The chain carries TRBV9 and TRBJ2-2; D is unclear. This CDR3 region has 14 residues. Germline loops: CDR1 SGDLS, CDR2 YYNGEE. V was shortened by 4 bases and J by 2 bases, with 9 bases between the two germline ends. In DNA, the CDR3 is TGTGCCAGCAGCCCGTCGATCAACACCGGGGAGCTGTTTTTT. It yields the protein CASSPSINTGELFF.